This record looks at one T cell receptor (beta chain) sequence and its context. Antigen: not known. The sample comes from a study of lymphopenia after photon versus proton radiotherapy. V shed 5 bases and J shed 6 bases, with 16 bases lying between them. This CDR3 contains 15 residues. CDR1 is MNHEY, CDR2 SMNVEV, per germline (reference sequence). Study-level results: Survival link was tested only in deceased patients; proton benefit remains a possibility.

Measured with immunoSEQ multiplex PCR; TCRdb has only the in-frame clones, and not every one. The data contain around 35,000 clones, around 85% of them singletons. The V call is TRBV27, the J call TRBJ2-2; TRBD1 or TRBD2 may be the D gene (5 bases each). The sequences come from peripheral blood, collected from a patient treated with photon-based radiotherapy. This TCR was recovered from a man aged 45 to 65 with gastric cancer. The CDR3, as DNA: TGTGCCAGCAGTCCCGAGGGGCTCCTTTCCGGGGAGCTGTTTTTT. Residues: CASSPEGLLSGELFF.